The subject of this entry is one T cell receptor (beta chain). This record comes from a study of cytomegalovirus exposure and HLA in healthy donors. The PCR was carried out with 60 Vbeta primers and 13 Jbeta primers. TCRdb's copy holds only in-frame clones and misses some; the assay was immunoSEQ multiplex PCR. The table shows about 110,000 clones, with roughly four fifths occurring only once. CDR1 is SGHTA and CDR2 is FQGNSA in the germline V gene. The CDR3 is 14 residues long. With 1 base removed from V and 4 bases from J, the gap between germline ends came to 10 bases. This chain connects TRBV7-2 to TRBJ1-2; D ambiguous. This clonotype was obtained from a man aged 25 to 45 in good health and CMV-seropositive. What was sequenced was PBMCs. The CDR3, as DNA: TGTGCCAGCAGCTTAGATGCCTTTAGCTATGGCTACACCTTC. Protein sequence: CASSLDAFSYGYTF. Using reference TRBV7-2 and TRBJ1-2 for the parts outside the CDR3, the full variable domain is GAGVSQSPSNKVTEKGKDVELRCDPISGHTALYWYRQSLGQGLEFLIYFQGNSAPDKSGLPSDRFSAERTGGSVSTLTIQRTQQEDSAVYLCASSLDAFSYGYTFGSGTRLTVV.